The T cell receptor (beta chain) under discussion was sequenced for a study of blood T cells in healthy people across ages. Overall study: There was about one barcoded beta molecule captured by template switching per two T cells.

For the second PCR, which ran for 7 to 11 cycles, a sample-barcoded 5' primer and a J-beta primer mix were used. One entry per CDR3 protein, called by TCRdb with MiXCR from the 5' RACE reads. The data show over 600,000 distinct CDR3 sequences, about 47% seen once. Isolated per sample were at least 6 million PBMCs. The CDR3 consists of 14 residues. The germline V gene encodes CDR1 SGHRS and CDR2 YFSETQ. V lost 5 bases and J lost 0, with 11 bases in between. The chain combines TRBV5-1 with TRBJ2-5; D call uncertain. Sequencing was performed on blood. The sequence derives from a man older than 75 in good health. The CDR3 sequence: CASRVVSDQETQYF. In nucleotides, the CDR3 is TGCGCCAGCAGGGTTGTGAGCGACCAAGAGACCCAGTACTTC.